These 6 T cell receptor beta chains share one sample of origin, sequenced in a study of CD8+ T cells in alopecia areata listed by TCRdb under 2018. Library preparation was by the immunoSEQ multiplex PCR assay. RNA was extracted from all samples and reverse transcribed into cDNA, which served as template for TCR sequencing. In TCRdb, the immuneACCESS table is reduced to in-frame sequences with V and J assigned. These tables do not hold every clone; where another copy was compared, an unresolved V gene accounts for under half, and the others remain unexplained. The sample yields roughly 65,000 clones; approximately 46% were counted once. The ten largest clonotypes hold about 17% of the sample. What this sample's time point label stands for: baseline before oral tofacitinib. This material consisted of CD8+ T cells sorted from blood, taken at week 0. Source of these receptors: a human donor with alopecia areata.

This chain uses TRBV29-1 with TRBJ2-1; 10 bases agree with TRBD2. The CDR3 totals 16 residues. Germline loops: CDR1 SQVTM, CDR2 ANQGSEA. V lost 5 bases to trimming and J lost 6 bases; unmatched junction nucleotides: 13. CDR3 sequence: CSVPTSAGGTPNEQFF. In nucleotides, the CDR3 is TGCAGCGTTCCCACTTCAGCGGGAGGGACCCCCAATGAGCAGTTCTTC.

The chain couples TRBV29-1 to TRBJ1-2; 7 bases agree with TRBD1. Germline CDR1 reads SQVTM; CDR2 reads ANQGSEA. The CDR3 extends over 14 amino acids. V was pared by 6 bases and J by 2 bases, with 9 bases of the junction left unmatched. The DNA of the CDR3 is TGCAGCGTCGAGGGGGCGGGGGTAAACTATGGCTACACCTTC. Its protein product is CSVEGAGVNYGYTF.

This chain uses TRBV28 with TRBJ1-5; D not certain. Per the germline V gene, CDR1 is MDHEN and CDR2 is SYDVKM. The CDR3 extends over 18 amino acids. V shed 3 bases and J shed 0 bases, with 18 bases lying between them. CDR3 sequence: CASSFLDGGPTSNQPQHF. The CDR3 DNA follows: TGTGCCAGCAGTTTCCTCGACGGAGGACCGACTAGCAATCAGCCCCAGCATTTT.

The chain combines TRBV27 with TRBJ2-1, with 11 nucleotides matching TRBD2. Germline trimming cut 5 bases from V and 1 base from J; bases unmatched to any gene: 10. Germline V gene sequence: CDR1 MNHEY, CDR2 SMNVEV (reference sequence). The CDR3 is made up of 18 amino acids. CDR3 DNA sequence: TGTGCCAGCAGTACCCGAAGGACTAGCGGGCCTTCCTACAATGAGCAGTTCTTC. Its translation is CASSTRRTSGPSYNEQFF.

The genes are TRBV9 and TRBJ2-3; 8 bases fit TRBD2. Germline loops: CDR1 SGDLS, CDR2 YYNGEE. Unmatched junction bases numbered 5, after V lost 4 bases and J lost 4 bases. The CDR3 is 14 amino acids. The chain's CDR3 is CASSSGGAADTQYF. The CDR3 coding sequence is TGTGCCAGCAGCTCCGGGGGGGCTGCAGATACGCAGTATTTT. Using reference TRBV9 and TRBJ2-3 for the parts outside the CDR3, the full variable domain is DSGVTQTPKHLITATGQRVTLRCSPRSGDLSVYWYQQSLDQGLQFLIQYYNGEERAKGNILERFSAQQFPDLHSELNLSSLELGDSALYFCASSSGGAADTQYFGPGTRLTVL.

Here the CDR3 DNA reads TGTGCCAGCAGTAGGACTCCGGCCATGTACGAGCAGTACTTC. It translates to CASSRTPAMYEQYF. The V gene is TRBV28, the J gene TRBJ2-7; a weak D match, TRBD2 (5 bases). V lost 5 bases and J lost 4, with 15 bases in between. CDR3 size: 14 residues. Germline assignment: CDR1 MDHEN and CDR2 SYDVKM.